This TCR beta chain was documented in a study of blood T cells in healthy people across ages. The CDR3 runs to 14 residues. The V gene lost 5 bases and the J gene lost 4 bases, with 14 bases spanning the gap. CDR1 is MNHNS and CDR2 is SASEGT in the germline V gene. In the case of this clonotype: The antigen is unknown.

PCR was performed a second time for about 6 to 12 cycles using a sample-barcoded 5' primer and a J-beta primer mix. From the 5' RACE reads, TCRdb called clonotypes with MiXCR, one entry per CDR3 protein. This table holds 1.5 million to 2 million distinct CDR3 sequences, roughly 49% found once. Study results and caveats: Strong correlation linked observed beta diversity and percent naive T cells. One million T cells yielded diversity estimates that were considered underestimates. Unknown CMV status may confound age-related changes in expanded clones. No conclusive comparison of naive versus antigen-experienced cells was possible with unsorted PBMCs.

This sequence was found in a woman aged 40-49 years in good health. The sample comprised blood. The chain couples TRBV6-1 to TRBJ1-2, with D maybe TRBD1 (6 bases). The CDR3 DNA reads as TGTGCCAGCAGTTCGGACAGTCACGCCTATGGCTACACCTTC. Its protein is CASSSDSHAYGYTF.